This TCR beta chain was sequenced during a study of OX40 agonist ivuxolimab in advanced cancers. The data were produced by immunoSEQ multiplex PCR, yet TCRdb's version contains in-frame clones alone and is incomplete. The data contain about 78,000 clones, 84% of them singletons. The CDR3 is 15 residues long. The ends were cut back, 7 bases at V and 0 bases at J, with 10 bases in the middle. Germline CDR1 and CDR2: MNHEY and SVGAGI. Study-wide points: Dosing at 0.1 to 3.0 mg/kg was accompanied by clonal expansion of CD4+ and CD8+ blood T cells by week 6.

Remarks on this clone: Its antigen is not identified.

Specimen: CD4+ or CD8+ T cells sorted from blood, collected in a trial of the OX40 agonist ivuxolimab. The J gene is TRBJ1-6, the V gene TRBV6-5; perhaps TRBD1 as D (6 bases). The clonotype originates from an adult with an advanced solid tumor such as melanoma, head and neck, liver or kidney cancer. Here the CDR3 reads CASTGAHSYNSPLHF. CDR3 nucleotides: TGTGCCAGCACGGGGGCCCACTCCTATAATTCACCCCTCCACTTT.